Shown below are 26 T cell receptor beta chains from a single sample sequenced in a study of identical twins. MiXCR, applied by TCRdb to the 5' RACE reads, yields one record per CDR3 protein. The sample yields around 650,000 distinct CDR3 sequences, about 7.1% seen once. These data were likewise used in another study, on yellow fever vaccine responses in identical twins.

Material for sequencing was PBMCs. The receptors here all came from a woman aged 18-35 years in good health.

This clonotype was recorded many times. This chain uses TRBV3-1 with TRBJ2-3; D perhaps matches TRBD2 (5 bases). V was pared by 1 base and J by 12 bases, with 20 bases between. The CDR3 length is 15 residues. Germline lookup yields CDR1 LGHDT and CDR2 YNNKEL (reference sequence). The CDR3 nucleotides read TGTGCCAGCAGCCAAGCTCCCCTGACCGGGGTTCCTCAGTATTTT. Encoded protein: CASSQAPLTGVPQYF.

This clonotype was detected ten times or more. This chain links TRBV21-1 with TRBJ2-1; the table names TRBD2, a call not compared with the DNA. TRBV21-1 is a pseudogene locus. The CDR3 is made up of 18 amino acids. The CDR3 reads CASSKGGPQAGGFCEQFF. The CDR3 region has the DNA TGTGCCAGCAGCAAAGGTGGGCCCCAAGCGGGGGGGTTTTGTGAGCAGTTCTTC.

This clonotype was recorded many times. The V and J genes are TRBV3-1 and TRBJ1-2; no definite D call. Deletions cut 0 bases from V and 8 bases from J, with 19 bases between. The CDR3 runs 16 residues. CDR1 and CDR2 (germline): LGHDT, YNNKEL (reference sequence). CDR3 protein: CASSQDLEDPGMGYTF. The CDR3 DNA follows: TGTGCCAGCAGCCAAGATTTAGAAGACCCGGGTATGGGCTACACCTTC.

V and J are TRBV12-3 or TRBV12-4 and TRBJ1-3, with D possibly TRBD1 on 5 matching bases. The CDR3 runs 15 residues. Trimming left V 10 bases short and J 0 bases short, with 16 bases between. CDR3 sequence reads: CATLRGGNSGNTIYF. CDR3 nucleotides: TGTGCCACCCTACGCGGGGGGAACTCTGGAAACACCATATATTTT.

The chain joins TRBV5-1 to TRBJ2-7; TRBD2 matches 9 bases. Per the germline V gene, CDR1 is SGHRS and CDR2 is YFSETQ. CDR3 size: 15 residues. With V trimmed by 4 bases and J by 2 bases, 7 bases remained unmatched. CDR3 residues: CASSPQLAGTYEQYF. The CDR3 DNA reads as TGCGCCAGCAGCCCCCAGCTAGCGGGGACCTACGAGCAGTACTTC. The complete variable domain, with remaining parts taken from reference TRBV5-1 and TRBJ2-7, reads KAGVTQTPRYLIKTRGQQVTLSCSPISGHRSVSWYQQTPGQGLQFLFEYFSETQRNKGNFPGRFSGRQFSNSRSEMNVSTLELGDSALYLCASSPQLAGTYEQYFGPGTRLTVT.

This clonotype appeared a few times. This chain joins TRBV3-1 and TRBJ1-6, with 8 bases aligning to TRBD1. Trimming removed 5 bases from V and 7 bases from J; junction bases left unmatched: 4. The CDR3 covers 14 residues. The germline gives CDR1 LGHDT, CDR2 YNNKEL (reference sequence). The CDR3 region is CASSDQGANSPLHF. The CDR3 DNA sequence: TGTGCCAGCAGCGACCAGGGGGCAAATTCACCCCTCCACTTT.

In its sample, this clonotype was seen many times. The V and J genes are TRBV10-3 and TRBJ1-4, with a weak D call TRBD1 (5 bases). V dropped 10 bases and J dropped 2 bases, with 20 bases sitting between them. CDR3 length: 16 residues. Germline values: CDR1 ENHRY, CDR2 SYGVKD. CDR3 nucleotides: TGTGCCACGACACCCAGGGCCTCTTCGACTAATGAAAAACTGTTTTTT. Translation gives CATTPRASSTNEKLFF.

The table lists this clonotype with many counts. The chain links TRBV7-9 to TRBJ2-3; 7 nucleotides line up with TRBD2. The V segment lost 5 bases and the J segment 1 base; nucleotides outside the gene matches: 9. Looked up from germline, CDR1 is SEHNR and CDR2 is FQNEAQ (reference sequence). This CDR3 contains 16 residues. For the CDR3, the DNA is TGTGCCAGCAGCCGCGGCGGGAGCGGGGGCACAGATACGCAGTATTTT. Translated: CASSRGGSGGTDTQYF. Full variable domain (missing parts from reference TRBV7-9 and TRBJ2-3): DTGVSQNPRHKITKRGQNVTFRCDPISEHNRLYWYRQTLGQGPEFLTYFQNEAQLEKSRLLSDRFSAERPKGSFSTLEIQRTEQGDSAMYLCASSRGGSGGTDTQYFGPGTRLTVL.

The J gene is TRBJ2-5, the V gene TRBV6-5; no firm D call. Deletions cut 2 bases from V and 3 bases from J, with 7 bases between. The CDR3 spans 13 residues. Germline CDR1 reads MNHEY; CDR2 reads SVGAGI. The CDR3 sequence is CASSYGREETQYF. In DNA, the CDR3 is TGTGCCAGCAGTTACGGTCGGGAAGAGACCCAGTACTTC.

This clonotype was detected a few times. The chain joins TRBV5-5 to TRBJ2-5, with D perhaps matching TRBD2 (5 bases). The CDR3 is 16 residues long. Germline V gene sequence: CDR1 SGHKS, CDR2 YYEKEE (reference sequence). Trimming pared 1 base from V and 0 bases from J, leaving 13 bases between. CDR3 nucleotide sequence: TGTGCCAGCAGCTTGTCGGGGAAGCGGAACCAAGAGACCCAGTACTTC. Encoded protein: CASSLSGKRNQETQYF.

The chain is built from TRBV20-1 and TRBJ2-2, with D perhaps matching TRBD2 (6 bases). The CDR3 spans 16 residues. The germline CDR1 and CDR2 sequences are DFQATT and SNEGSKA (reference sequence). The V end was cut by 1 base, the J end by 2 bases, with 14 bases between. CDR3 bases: TGCAGTGCTAGAGCTGTAGGGGCGGGAAACACCGGGGAGCTGTTTTTT. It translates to CSARAVGAGNTGELFF.

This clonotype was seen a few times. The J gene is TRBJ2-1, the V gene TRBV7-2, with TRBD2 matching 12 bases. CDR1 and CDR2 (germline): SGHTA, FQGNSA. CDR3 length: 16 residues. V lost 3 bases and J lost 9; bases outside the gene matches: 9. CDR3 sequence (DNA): TGTGCCAGCAGCTTTATTACTAGCGGGAGGTGGGGTGAGCAGTTCTTC. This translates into CASSFITSGRWGEQFF.

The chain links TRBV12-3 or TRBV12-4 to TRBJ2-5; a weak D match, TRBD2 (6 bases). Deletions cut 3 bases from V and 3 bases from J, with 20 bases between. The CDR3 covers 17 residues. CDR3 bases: TGTGCCAGCAGTTTTAGGAGACTAACCGGGAGTAAAGAGACCCAGTACTTC. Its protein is CASSFRRLTGSKETQYF.

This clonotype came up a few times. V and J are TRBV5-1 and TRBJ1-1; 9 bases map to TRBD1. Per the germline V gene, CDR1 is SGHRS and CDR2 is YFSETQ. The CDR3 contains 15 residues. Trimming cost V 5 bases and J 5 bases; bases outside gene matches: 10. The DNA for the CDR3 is TGCGCCAGCAGGCCCGACAGGGGGAGTAGGACTGAAGCTTTCTTT. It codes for CASRPDRGSRTEAFF.

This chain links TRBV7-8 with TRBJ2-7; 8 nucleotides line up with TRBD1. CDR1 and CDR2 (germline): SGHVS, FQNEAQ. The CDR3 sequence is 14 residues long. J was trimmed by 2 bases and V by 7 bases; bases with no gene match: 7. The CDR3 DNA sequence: TGTGCCAGCAATCACCGGGACAGGACCTACGAGCAGTACTTC. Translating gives CASNHRDRTYEQYF.

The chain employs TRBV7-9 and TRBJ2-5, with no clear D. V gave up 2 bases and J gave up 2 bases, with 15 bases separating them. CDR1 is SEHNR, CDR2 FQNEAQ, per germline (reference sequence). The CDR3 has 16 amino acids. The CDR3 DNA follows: TGTGCCAGCAGCTTATCTCCCCTTGAAGTTCAAGAGACCCAGTACTTC. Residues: CASSLSPLEVQETQYF.

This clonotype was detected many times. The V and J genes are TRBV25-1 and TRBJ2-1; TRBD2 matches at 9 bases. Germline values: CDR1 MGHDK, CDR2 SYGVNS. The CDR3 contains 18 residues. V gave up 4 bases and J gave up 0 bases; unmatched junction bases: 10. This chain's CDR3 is CASSATGTSFSSYNEQFF. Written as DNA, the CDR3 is TGTGCCAGCAGTGCGACCGGGACTAGCTTTAGCTCCTACAATGAGCAGTTCTTC.

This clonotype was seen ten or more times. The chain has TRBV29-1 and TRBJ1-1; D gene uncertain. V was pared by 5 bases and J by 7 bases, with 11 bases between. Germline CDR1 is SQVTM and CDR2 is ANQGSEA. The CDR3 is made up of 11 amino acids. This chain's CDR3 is CSVPDGYEAFF. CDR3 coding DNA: TGCAGCGTTCCAGACGGCTATGAAGCTTTCTTT.

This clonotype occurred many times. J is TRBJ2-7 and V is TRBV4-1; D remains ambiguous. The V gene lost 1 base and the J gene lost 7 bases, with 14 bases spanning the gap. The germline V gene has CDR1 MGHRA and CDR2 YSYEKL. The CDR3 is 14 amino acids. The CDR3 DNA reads TGCGCCAGCAGCCAAGGGGCCCTGGAAAGGGAGCAGTACTTC. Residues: CASSQGALEREQYF.

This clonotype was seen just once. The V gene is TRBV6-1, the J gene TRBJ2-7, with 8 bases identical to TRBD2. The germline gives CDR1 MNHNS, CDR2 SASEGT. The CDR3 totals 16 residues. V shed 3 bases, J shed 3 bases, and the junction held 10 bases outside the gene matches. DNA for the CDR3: TGTGCCAGCAGTGACCCCGGGACTAGTGGTCTCTACGAGCAGTACGTC. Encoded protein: CASSDPGTSGLYEQYV.

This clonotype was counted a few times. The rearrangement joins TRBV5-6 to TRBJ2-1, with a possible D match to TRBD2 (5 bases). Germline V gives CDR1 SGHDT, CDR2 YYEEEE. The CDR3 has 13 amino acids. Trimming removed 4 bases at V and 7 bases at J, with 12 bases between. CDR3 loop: CASSGVGANEQFF. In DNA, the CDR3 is TGTGCCAGCAGCGGGGTGGGAGCAAATGAGCAGTTCTTC.

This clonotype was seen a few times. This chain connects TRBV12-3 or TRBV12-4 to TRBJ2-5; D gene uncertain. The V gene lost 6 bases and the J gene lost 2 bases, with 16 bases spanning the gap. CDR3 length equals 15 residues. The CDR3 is CASSPSVGGQETQYF. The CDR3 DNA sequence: TGTGCCAGCAGCCCCTCGGTTGGCGGTCAAGAGACCCAGTACTTC.

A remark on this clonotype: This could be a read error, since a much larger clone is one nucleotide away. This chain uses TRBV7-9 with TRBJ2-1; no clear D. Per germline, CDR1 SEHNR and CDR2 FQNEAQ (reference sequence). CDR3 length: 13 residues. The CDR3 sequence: CASRASSCNEQFF. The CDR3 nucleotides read TGTGCCAGCAGGGCCAGCTCCTGCAATGAGCAGTTCTTC.

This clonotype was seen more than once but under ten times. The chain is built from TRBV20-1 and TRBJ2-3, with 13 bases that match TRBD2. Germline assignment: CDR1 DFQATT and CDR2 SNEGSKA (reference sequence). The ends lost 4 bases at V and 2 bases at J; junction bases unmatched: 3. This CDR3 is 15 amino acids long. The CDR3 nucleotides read TGCAGTGCTATCACTAGCGGGGGGGCCACAGATACGCAGTATTTT. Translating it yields CSAITSGGATDTQYF.

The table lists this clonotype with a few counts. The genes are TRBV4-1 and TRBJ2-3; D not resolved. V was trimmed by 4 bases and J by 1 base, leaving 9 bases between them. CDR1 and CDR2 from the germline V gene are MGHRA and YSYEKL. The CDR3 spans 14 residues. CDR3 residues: CASSRKDGTDTQYF. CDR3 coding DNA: TGCGCCAGCAGCCGCAAGGACGGCACAGATACGCAGTATTTT.

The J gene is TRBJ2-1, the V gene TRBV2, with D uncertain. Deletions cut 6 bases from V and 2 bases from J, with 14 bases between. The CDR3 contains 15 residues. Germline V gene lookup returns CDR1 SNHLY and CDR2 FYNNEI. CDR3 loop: CASSAKGMPYNEQFF. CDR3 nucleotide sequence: TGTGCCAGCAGCGCCAAGGGCATGCCCTACAATGAGCAGTTCTTC.